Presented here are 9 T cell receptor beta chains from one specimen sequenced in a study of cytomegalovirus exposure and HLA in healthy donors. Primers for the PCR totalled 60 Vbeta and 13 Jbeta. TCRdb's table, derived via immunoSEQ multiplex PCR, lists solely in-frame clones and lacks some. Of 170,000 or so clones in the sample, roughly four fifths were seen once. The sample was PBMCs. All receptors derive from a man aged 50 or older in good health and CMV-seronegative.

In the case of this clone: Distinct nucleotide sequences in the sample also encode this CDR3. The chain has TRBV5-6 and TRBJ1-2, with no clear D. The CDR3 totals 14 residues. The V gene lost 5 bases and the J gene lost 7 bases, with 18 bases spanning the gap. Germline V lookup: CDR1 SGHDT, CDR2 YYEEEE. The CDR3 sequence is CASRLLPGKIGYTF. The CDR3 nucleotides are TGTGCCAGCAGATTACTTCCAGGAAAGATTGGCTACACCTTC.

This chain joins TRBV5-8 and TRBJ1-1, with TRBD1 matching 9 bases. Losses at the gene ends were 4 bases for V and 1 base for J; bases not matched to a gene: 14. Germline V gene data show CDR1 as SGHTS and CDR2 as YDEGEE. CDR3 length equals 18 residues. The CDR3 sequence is CASSARDRVNWANTEAFF. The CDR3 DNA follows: TGTGCCAGCAGCGCCCGGGACAGGGTAAACTGGGCGAACACTGAAGCTTTCTTT.

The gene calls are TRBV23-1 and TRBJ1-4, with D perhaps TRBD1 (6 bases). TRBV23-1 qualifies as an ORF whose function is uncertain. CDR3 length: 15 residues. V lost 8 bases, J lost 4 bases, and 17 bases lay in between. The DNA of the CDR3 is TGCGCCAGCGCCGCAAGGACAGATGGTAATGAAAAACTGTTTTTT. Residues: CASAARTDGNEKLFF.

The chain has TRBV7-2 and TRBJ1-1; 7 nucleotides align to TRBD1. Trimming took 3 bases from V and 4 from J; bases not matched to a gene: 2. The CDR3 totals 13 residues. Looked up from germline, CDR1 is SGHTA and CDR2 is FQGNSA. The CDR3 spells CASSLTGSTEAFF. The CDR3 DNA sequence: TGTGCCAGCAGCTTGACAGGGAGCACTGAAGCTTTCTTT.

The CDR3 protein is CASSLVGVYSGNTIYF. The DNA for the CDR3 is TGTGCCAGCAGCTTAGTTGGAGTGTACTCTGGAAACACCATATATTTT. The chain recombines TRBV7-2 with TRBJ1-3; D is undetermined. In germline, CDR1 is SGHTA, CDR2 FQGNSA. This CDR3 spans 16 amino acids. Between the trimmed V and J ends, which lost 1 base and 0 bases, there was a span of 10 bases.

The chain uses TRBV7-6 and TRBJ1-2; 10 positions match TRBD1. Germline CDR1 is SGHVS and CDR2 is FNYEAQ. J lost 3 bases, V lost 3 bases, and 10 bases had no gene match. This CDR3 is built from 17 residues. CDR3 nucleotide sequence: TGTGCCAGCAGCTTCCCGCTTAAAGGACAGGGGGACTATGGCTACACCTTC. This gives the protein CASSFPLKGQGDYGYTF.

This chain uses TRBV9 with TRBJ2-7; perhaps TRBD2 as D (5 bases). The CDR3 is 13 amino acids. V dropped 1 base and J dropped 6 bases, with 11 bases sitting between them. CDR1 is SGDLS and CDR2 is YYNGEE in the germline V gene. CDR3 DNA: TGTGCCAGCAGCGTATTTCACGAGGGCGAGCAGTACTTC. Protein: CASSVFHEGEQYF.

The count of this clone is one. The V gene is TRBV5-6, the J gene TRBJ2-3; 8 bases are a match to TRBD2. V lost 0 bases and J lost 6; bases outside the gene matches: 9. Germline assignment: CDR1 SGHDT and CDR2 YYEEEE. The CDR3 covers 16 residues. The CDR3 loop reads CASSLELAGTADTQYF. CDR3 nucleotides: TGTGCCAGCAGCTTGGAGTTAGCGGGAACAGCGGATACGCAGTATTTT.

Written as DNA, the CDR3 is TGTGCCAGCAGTTTCCGCAGGCAACGGAATCAGCCCCAGCATTTT. Protein sequence: CASSFRRQRNQPQHF. The chain uses TRBV28 and TRBJ1-5; D is unclear. The CDR3 spans 15 residues. The V gene's germline CDR1 is MDHEN and CDR2 SYDVKM. The V end lost 3 bases, the J end lost 4 bases, and 13 bases lay between the germline ends.